This T cell receptor beta chain was observed in a study of beta chain bispecific antibodies for T cell cancers. Study-wide results and limits: In these mixed samples, most targeted TRBV reads derived from the leukemia cell line.

Libraries carried unique molecular identifiers used for clonotype counts. TCRdb itself ran the 5' RACE reads through MiXCR, one entry per CDR3 protein. The profile covers about 18,000 distinct CDR3 sequences, with approximately 2.2% appearing a single time and less than 8.5% taken by the ten largest. Either OKT3 anti-CD3 antibody or CD3/CD28 beads expanded T cells from blood mononuclear cells over roughly three days. Ten or more counts support this clonotype. Its cognate antigen is unknown. The sequence was collected from a human donor in good health. Some clones in this sample may be carry-over from other donors' samples. The sample taken for sequencing was healthy donor T cells cultured with leukemia cells.

This CDR3 reads CATEAGYNTGELFF. CDR3 bases: TGCGCCACCGAAGCGGGGTACAACACCGGGGAGCTGTTTTTT. The chain carries TRBV5-1 and TRBJ2-2, with 7 bases that match TRBD2. Germline CDR1 reads SGHRS; CDR2 reads YFSETQ. Losses at the gene ends were 9 bases for V and 2 bases for J; bases not matched to a gene: 7. CDR3 size: 14 residues.